This T cell receptor (beta chain) was captured in a study of T cell responses to AZD1222 COVID-19 vaccine. Study-level points and caveats: White British ancestry dominated among donors, who included more females, and clonal diversity was possibly underestimated.

Germline CDR1 reads KGHSH; CDR2 reads LQKENI. With 1 base removed from V and 0 bases from J, the gap between germline ends came to 7 bases. The CDR3 is 15 residues long. Concerning this clone itself: Its antigen remains unknown.

Clones were read by immunoSEQ multiplex PCR, and TCRdb kept only the in-frame ones, dropping some. In the table there are some 200,000 clones, 80% to 95% of which are singletons. Specimen: peripheral blood, collected on day 0 of AZD1222 vaccination. The gene calls are TRBV18 and TRBJ1-5; D gene unclear. The TCR originated in an adult in good health. For the CDR3, the DNA is TGTGCCAGCTCACCACGCGGGGATAGCAATCAGCCCCAGCATTTT. This gives the protein CASSPRGDSNQPQHF. The full variable domain, its missing parts supplied by reference TRBV18 and TRBJ1-5, is NAGVMQNPRHLVRRRGQEARLRCSPMKGHSHVYWYRQLPEEGLKFMVYLQKENIIDESGMPKERFSAEFPKEGPSILRIQQVVRGDSAAYFCASSPRGDSNQPQHFGDGTRLSIL.